This T cell receptor beta chain is from a study of vaccination effects on CD4 cells after COVID-19. Whole-study context: Two recovered convalescent patients were sampled 16 days and one week pre-vaccination.

In the ViraFEST assay, antigen-specific CD4+ clonotypes were identified by expansion after peptide-pool stimulation. After less than 11 days in culture, the CD4+ T cells were isolated. Documented for the person is a PCR-confirmed SARS-CoV-2 infection occurring between March and December 2020. Wells each received under 2.5 million PBMC, cultured with 10 IU/ml IL-2 and roughly 9.8 ug/ml peptides. Each culture had half its medium swapped for IL-2 medium on days 3 and 7. To note about this clone: The antigen remains unidentified.

Germline values: CDR1 MNHEY, CDR2 SVGAGI. CDR3 length: 14 amino acids. Trimming stripped 6 bases from V and 2 bases from J, with 13 bases between. Repertoires were generated with immunoSEQ multiplex PCR, while TCRdb's copy carries only in-frame clones and drops some. In the table there are tens of thousands of clones, nearly 75% of which are singletons. The J gene is TRBJ1-1, the V gene TRBV6-5; D is uncertain. This specimen was CD4+ T cells from PBMCs cultured with a peptide pool, taken before COVID-19 vaccination. This clonotype was sampled from a human donor who had a prior SARS-CoV-2 infection. This CDR3 is CASRPAGANTEAFF. The DNA for the CDR3 is TGTGCCAGCAGACCTGCGGGTGCTAACACTGAAGCTTTCTTT.